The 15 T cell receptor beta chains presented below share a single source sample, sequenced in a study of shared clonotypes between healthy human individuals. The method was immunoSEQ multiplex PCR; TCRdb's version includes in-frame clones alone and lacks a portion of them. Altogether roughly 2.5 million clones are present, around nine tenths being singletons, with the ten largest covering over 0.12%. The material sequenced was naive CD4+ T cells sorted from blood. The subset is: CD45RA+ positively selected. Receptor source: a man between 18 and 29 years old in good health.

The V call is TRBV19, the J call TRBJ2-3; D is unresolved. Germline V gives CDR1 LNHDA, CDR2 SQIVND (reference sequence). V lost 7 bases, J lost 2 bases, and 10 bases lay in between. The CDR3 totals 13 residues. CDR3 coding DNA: TGTGCCAGTAAAGGCAGACTCACAGATACGCAGTATTTT. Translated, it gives CASKGRLTDTQYF.

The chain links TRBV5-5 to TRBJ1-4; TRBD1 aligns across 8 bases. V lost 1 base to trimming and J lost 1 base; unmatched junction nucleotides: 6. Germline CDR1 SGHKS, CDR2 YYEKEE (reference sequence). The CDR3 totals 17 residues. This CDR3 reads CASSLSGQGLTNEKLFF. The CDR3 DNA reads TGTGCCAGCAGCTTGTCTGGACAGGGACTAACTAATGAAAAACTGTTTTTT.

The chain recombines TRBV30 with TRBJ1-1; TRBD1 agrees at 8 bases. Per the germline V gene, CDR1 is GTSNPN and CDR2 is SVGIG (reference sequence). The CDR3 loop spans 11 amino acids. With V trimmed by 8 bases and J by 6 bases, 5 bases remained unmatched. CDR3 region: CARGQGPEAFF. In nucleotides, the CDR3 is TGTGCCAGAGGACAGGGCCCTGAAGCTTTCTTT.

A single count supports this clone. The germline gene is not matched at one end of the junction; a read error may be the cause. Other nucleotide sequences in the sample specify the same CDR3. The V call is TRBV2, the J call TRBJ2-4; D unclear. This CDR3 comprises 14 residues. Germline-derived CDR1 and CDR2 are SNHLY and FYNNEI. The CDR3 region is CASSEDLAKNIQYF. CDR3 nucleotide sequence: TGTGCCAGCAGCGAAGACTTAGCCAAAAACATTCAGTACTTC.

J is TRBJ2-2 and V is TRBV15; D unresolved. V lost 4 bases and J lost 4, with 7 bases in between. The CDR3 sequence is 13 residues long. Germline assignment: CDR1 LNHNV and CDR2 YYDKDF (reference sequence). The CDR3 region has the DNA TGTGCCACCAGCAACATCCTCACCGGGGAGCTGTTTTTT. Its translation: CATSNILTGELFF.

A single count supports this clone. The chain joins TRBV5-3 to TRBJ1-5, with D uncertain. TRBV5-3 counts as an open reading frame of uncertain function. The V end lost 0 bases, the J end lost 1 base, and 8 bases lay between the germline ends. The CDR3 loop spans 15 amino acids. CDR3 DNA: TGTGCCAGAAGCTTGGAGGCTTTCAGCAATCAGCCCCAGCATTTT. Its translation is CARSLEAFSNQPQHF.

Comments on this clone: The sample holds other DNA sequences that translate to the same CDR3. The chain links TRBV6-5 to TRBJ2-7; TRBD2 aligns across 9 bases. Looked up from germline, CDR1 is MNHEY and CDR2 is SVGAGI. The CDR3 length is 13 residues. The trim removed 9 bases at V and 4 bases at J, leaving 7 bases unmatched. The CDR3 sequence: CASRAGGPYEQYF. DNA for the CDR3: TGTGCCAGTCGGGCGGGAGGGCCGTACGAGCAGTACTTC.

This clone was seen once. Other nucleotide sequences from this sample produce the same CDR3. This CDR3 is CASRTRETQYF. The CDR3 nucleotides read TGTGCCAGCAGGACTAGAGAGACCCAGTACTTC. The chain couples TRBV2 to TRBJ2-5; D possibly corresponds to TRBD2 (6 bases). Between the trimmed V and J ends, which lost 6 bases and 4 bases, there was a span of 6 bases. The CDR3 runs to 11 residues. The germline CDR1 and CDR2 sequences are SNHLY and FYNNEI.

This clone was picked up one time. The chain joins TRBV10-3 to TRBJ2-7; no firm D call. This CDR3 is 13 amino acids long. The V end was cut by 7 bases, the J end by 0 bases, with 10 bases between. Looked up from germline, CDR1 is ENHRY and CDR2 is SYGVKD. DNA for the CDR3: TGTGCCATCAAGGGTAGCCTCTCCTACGAGCAGTACTTC. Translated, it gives CAIKGSLSYEQYF.

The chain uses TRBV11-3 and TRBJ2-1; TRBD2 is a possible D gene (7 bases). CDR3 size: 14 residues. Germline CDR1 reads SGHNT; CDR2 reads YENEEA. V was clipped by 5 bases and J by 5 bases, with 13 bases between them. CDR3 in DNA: TGTGCCAGCAGCCCCGGGGGGCAGAACAATGAGCAGTTCTTC. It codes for CASSPGGQNNEQFF.

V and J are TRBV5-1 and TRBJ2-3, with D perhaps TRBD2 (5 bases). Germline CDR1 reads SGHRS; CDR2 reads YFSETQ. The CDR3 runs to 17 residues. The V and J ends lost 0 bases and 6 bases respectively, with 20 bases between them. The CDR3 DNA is TGCGCCAGCAGCTTGGCGGCTAGCCCAACCCATGGTGATACGCAGTATTTT. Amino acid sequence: CASSLAASPTHGDTQYF.

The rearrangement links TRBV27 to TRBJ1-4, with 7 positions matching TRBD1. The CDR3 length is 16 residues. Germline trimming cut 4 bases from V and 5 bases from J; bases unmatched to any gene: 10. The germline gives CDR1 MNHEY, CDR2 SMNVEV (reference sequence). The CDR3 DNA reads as TGTGCCAGCAGTTACCTACGGACAGGAAGGAATGAAAAACTGTTTTTT. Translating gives CASSYLRTGRNEKLFF.

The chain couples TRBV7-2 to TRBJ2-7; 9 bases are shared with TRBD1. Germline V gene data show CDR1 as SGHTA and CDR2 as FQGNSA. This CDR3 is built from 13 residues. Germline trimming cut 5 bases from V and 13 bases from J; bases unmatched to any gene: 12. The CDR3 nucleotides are TGTGCCAGCAGCCTGGGGACAGGGCCCACTCTTTACTTC. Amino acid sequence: CASSLGTGPTLYF.

The chain's CDR3 is CASSYGVAEAFF. CDR3 DNA sequence: TGTGCCAGCAGTTACGGGGTCGCTGAAGCTTTCTTT. The chain is built from TRBV6-6 and TRBJ1-1; D remains ambiguous. Looked up from germline, CDR1 is MNHNY and CDR2 is SVGAGI (reference sequence). CDR3 length: 12 amino acids. Trimming took 2 bases from V and 6 from J, leaving 7 bases between them.

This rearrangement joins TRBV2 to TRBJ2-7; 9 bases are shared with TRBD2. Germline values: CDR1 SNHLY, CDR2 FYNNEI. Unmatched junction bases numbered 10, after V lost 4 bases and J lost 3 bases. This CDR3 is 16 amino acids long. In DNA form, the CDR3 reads TGTGCCAGCAGTGTAGAGGCGGGAGGGAGCTTCTACGAGCAGTACTTC. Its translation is CASSVEAGGSFYEQYF.